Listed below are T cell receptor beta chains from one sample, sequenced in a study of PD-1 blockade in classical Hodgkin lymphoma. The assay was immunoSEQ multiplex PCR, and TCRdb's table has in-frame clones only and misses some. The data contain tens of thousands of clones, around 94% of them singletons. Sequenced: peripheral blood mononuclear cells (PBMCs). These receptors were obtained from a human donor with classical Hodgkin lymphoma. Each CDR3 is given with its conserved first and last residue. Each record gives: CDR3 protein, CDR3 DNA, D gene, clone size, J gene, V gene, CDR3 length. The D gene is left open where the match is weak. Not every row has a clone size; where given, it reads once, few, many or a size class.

CDR3: CASSYSTLSSYNEQFF
DNA: TGTGCCAGCAGTTACTCGACTCTTAGCTCCTACAATGAGCAGTTCTTC
D: NA
size: NA
J: TRBJ2-1
V: TRBV10-3
length: 16

CDR3: CASSHRIVQPQHF
DNA: TGCGCCAGCAGCCACAGGATAGTCCAGCCCCAGCATTTT
D: NA
size: few
J: TRBJ1-5
V: TRBV4-1
length: 13

CDR3: CASGKSDEKLFF
DNA: TGTGCCAGCGGAAAGTCCGATGAAAAACTGTTTTTT
D: NA
size: NA
J: TRBJ1-4
V: TRBV2
length: 12

CDR3: CASSFSVRAAPLHF
DNA: TGTGCCAGCAGCTTCAGCGTCCGTGCGGCACCCCTCCACTTT
D: NA
size: NA
J: TRBJ1-6
V: TRBV5-6
length: 14

CDR3: CASSLDPTRTQYF
DNA: TGTGCCAGCAGCTTAGATCCTACGCGGACCCAGTACTTC
D: NA
size: NA
J: TRBJ2-5
V: TRBV11-3
length: 13

CDR3: CASSLGSPEKLFF
DNA: TGTGCCAGCAGCTTGGGGTCCCCTGAAAAACTGTTTTTT
D: NA
size: NA
J: TRBJ1-4
V: TRBV5-5
length: 13

CDR3: CASRLRTSANTGELFF
DNA: TGTGCCAGCCGCCTACGGACTAGCGCGAACACCGGGGAGCTGTTTTTT
D: TRBD2
size: NA
J: TRBJ2-2
V: TRBV7-9
length: 16

CDR3: CASSFSTDTQYF
DNA: TGTGCCAGCAGCTTCAGCACAGATACGCAGTATTTT
D: NA
size: NA
J: TRBJ2-3
V: TRBV5-6
length: 12

CDR3: CASSDVGGWQPQHF
DNA: TGTGCCAGCAGTGATGTGGGGGGGTGGCAGCCCCAGCATTTT
D: NA
size: NA
J: TRBJ1-5
V: TRBV6-1
length: 14

CDR3: CASSATTVMNTEAFF
DNA: TGTGCCAGCAGTGCCACGACAGTCATGAACACTGAAGCTTTCTTT
D: NA
size: NA
J: TRBJ1-1
V: TRBV6-1
length: 15

CDR3: CAISVALDNEQFF
DNA: TGTGCCATCAGTGTAGCGTTAGACAATGAGCAGTTCTTC
D: NA
size: NA
J: TRBJ2-1
V: TRBV10-3
length: 13

CDR3: CASSTSGRMTDTQYF
DNA: TGTGCCAGCAGTACTAGCGGCCGAATGACAGATACGCAGTATTTT
D: TRBD2
size: NA
J: TRBJ2-3
V: TRBV27
length: 15

CDR3: CAWSETVMNTEAFF
DNA: TGTGCCTGGAGTGAGACAGTCATGAACACTGAAGCTTTCTTT
D: NA
size: NA
J: TRBJ1-1
V: TRBV30
length: 14

CDR3: CASSYGVGSGTYEQYF
DNA: TGTGCCAGCAGTTACGGGGTGGGTTCTGGCACCTACGAGCAGTACTTC
D: NA
size: once
J: TRBJ2-7
V: TRBV6-5
length: 16

CDR3: CASSRQGLTYEQYF
DNA: TGTGCCAGCAGTAGACAGGGCCTCACCTACGAGCAGTACTTC
D: TRBD1
size: NA
J: TRBJ2-7
V: TRBV28
length: 14

CDR3: CASSYSPDREAFF
DNA: TGTGCCAGCAGTTACTCGCCTGACCGGGAAGCTTTCTTT
D: NA
size: NA
J: TRBJ1-1
V: TRBV6-6
length: 13

CDR3: CASSLTGGAGPNTEAFF
DNA: TGTGCCAGCAGCCTTACAGGGGGCGCGGGCCCTAACACTGAAGCTTTCTTT
D: TRBD1
size: NA
J: TRBJ1-1
V: TRBV11-3
length: 17

CDR3: CASSSGTANEKLFF
DNA: TGTGCCAGCAGTTCCGGGACGGCTAATGAAAAACTGTTTTTT
D: NA
size: NA
J: TRBJ1-4
V: TRBV28
length: 14

CDR3: CASSGEKRPGGEKLFF
DNA: TGTGCCAGCAGTGGGGAGAAAAGGCCGGGTGGTGAAAAACTGTTTTTT
D: NA
size: NA
J: TRBJ1-4
V: TRBV6-1
length: 16

CDR3: CASSLRGNGYTF
DNA: TGTGCCAGCAGTTTACGGGGGAACGGCTACACCTTC
D: NA
size: NA
J: TRBJ1-2
V: TRBV27
length: 12

CDR3: CASSQTGPGRKQYF
DNA: TGTGCCAGCAGCCAGACAGGACCTGGGCGCAAGCAGTACTTC
D: NA
size: medium-sized
J: TRBJ2-7
V: TRBV7-2
length: 14

CDR3: CASSISWTAYEQYF
DNA: TGTGCCAGTAGTATTAGTTGGACGGCCTACGAGCAGTACTTC
D: NA
size: NA
J: TRBJ2-7
V: TRBV19
length: 14

CDR3: CASSVHVNSPLHF
DNA: TGTGCCAGCAGCGTACATGTCAATTCACCCCTCCACTTT
D: NA
size: NA
J: TRBJ1-6
V: TRBV11-3
length: 13

CDR3: CASSIDLWVRGNTIYF
DNA: TGTGCCAGTAGTATAGATCTATGGGTCCGAGGAAACACCATATATTTT
D: NA
size: NA
J: TRBJ1-3
V: TRBV19
length: 16

CDR3: CASSQGVRQIQETQYF
DNA: TGTGCCAGCAGCCAAGGTGTTAGGCAGATCCAAGAGACCCAGTACTTC
D: NA
size: NA
J: TRBJ2-5
V: TRBV14
length: 16

CDR3: CASSSLSAPGTRGTQYF
DNA: TGTGCCAGCAGCTCCCTATCCGCCCCGGGGACTAGGGGGACCCAGTACTTC
D: TRBD2
size: NA
J: TRBJ2-5
V: TRBV7-9
length: 17

CDR3: CASSFSNRGEAFF
DNA: TGTGCCAGCAGTTTTAGTAACAGGGGTGAAGCTTTCTTT
D: TRBD1
size: NA
J: TRBJ1-1
V: TRBV6-5
length: 13

CDR3: CSAGGGETQYF
DNA: TGCAGTGCTGGAGGGGGAGAGACCCAGTACTTC
D: NA
size: NA
J: TRBJ2-5
V: TRBV20-1
length: 11

CDR3: CASSLTVALNHNEQFF
DNA: TGTGCCAGCAGCTTAACCGTGGCGTTAAACCACAATGAGCAGTTCTTC
D: NA
size: NA
J: TRBJ2-1
V: TRBV7-3
length: 16

CDR3: CASSFDRNSYEQYF
DNA: TGTGCCAGCAGCTTCGATAGGAATTCCTACGAGCAGTACTTC
D: NA
size: NA
J: TRBJ2-7
V: TRBV5-4
length: 14

CDR3: CASSLVSGLNTEAFF
DNA: TGTGCCAGCAGCTTGGTTTCAGGGTTGAACACTGAAGCTTTCTTT
D: NA
size: NA
J: TRBJ1-1
V: TRBV5-6
length: 15